The entry that follows covers one T cell receptor beta chain sequence. This clone appeared a few times. The clone's antigen remains unknown. Within one base of it there is no much larger clone, and no base qualities were kept. This entry comes from a study of blood T cell repertoires in COVID-19 (dated by TCRdb to the early 2020s). General notes on the study: Samples covering the acute and convalescent phases of COVID-19 were provided by collaborators in the United States, Italy and Spain. The prospective study material was composed of cDNA or gDNA derived from T cells, B-cell-depleted T cells, or PBMCs. Subjects who had been exposed to COVID-19, were actively infected with it, or had recovered from it provided the deeply sampled blood TCRbeta repertoires that made up the dataset. The repertoires were made available in a free public database intended to serve as a resource for research on the immune response to SARS-CoV-2. Samples were obtained from the ongoing ImmuneRACE study (first 160 participants) and from some 1,300 subjects provided by 6 global collaborators. Nearly every sample came with metadata listing a de-identified subject ID, COVID-19 status, age in years and sex. Where HLA class I and class II types were available, the types were taken from metadata supplied by the sample provider, not from assay-based typing. The study at large found these results: How much clinical and demographic metadata was included differed by source and by participant, and the metadata was provided uncurated.

Participants in the prospective study were aged roughly 18 to 90 years, lived in 24 United States geographic areas, and enrolled through a virtual design. In the prospective study, participants were assigned to cohorts based on the clinical history participants reported in a screening survey and a study questionnaire. In the prospective study, whole blood, serum and a nasopharyngeal or oropharyngeal swab were collected from each participant by mobile phlebotomists. Participants in the prospective study had the option to provide additional blood draws and questionnaires over a 2-month period. Blood samples from the prospective study were shipped frozen or at room temperature prior to DNA extraction. The CDR3, cysteine through phenylalanine, is 15 amino acids long. The only DNA kept is the CDR3, 45 bases in frame from the first base. Ends trimmed: V by 5 bases, J by 4 bases; bases unmatched to a gene: 10. CDR1 MNHEY and CDR2 SVGAGI are derived from the germline V gene.

TCRbeta CDR3 regions were amplified from genomic DNA by means of the immunoSEQ Assay, a bias-controlled multiplex PCR. The authors processed their data as follows. The number of nucleated cells in each sample was estimated by amplification of reference gene primers within the assay. Sequence reads were collapsed and filtered to measure the absolute abundance of every unique TCRbeta CDR3 rearrangement. For each sample, productive Simpson clonality was calculated as the square root of Simpson's diversity index over productive rearrangements. TCRdb mirrors the immuneACCESS table, restricted to in-frame sequences. Some clones are absent from its copies; in checked studies, under half trace to an unresolved V gene, and the reason for the others is unknown. V and J calls plus clone size are reproduced from that table; the DNA served to infer D and trimming. The sample table lists about 400,000 clones, 88% of them with a count of one. Together, the top ten hold roughly 2% of the sample.

Material for sequencing was PBMCs or T cells enriched from blood (not recorded which). The TCR comes from a woman in her forties with acute COVID-19. The chain uses TRBV6-5 and TRBJ1-1, with 7 bases aligning to TRBD1. In nucleotide form, the sequence is TGTGCCAGCAGTCAAAGCAGGGGGGTAGGCACTGAAGCTTTCTTT. This encodes CASSQSRGVGTEAFF.